These T cell receptor beta chains were read from a single sample in a study of blood T cell repertoires in COVID-19. Generated by immunoSEQ multiplex PCR, the TCRdb table keeps only in-frame clones and is missing some. The table includes about 400,000 clones, more than 80% detected once. Sequenced: peripheral blood. These receptors all come from a man in his forties with acute or convalescent COVID-19. Both conserved end residues are part of each CDR3. D genes are given only for firm matches. Size is omitted from some rows. Given values are once, few, many or a class for expanded clones.

CDR3nt	CDR3aa	abundance	v_gene	j_gene	d_gene
TGTGCCAGCAGTACAGGGGCTGGCTACACCTTC	CASSTGAGYTF	NA	TRBV6-5	TRBJ1-2	TRBD1
TGCAGCGTTGAAGGAGAAGGGGCGGCAAACGAGCAGTACTTC	CSVEGEGAANEQYF	NA	TRBV29-1	TRBJ2-7	NA
TGTGCCAGCAGCGCCAGACTAGCGGGGGCCCTGCTAGATACGCAGTATTTT	CASSARLAGALLDTQYF	NA	TRBV9	TRBJ2-3	TRBD2
TGTGCCAGCAGTGAAGCCACCATCGGCTATGGCTACACCTTC	CASSEATIGYGYTF	NA	TRBV6-1	TRBJ1-2	NA
TGTGCCAGCAGTTCCCGACCGGGACTAGCGCTCACAGATACGCAGTATTTT	CASSSRPGLALTDTQYF	NA	TRBV28	TRBJ2-3	TRBD2
TGTGCCAGCAGCTTCTCGGGAGGAGATGAGCAGTTCTTC	CASSFSGGDEQFF	NA	TRBV5-4	TRBJ2-1	TRBD2
TGTGCCAGCAGCCTCTCGACTAGCGGGGGGACCGGGCAGTACTTC	CASSLSTSGGTGQYF	few	TRBV3-1/TRBV3-2	TRBJ2-7	TRBD2
TGTGCCAGCAGTGCGTCGACAGGGGGATATGAAAAACTGTTTTTT	CASSASTGGYEKLFF	NA	TRBV2	TRBJ1-4	TRBD1
TGTGCCAGCAGTTACAACAAGAACACCGGGGAGCTGTTTTTT	CASSYNKNTGELFF	NA	TRBV6-5	TRBJ2-2	NA
TGTGCCAGCAGGGGACAGGCCTTGAATTCACCCCTCCACTTT	CASRGQALNSPLHF	once	TRBV27	TRBJ1-6	TRBD1
TGCGCCAGCGAAGGGGGCCACACTAGTCCCGCCTACGAGCAGTACTTC	CASEGGHTSPAYEQYF	NA	TRBV10-1	TRBJ2-7	TRBD1
TGTGCCAGCAGGTCGACACGAAACTATGGCTACACCTTC	CASRSTRNYGYTF	NA	TRBV28	TRBJ1-2	NA
TGTGCCAGCAGCTTAGCCTTGGCGGGGACTTACAATGAGCAGTTCTTC	CASSLALAGTYNEQFF	NA	TRBV7-2	TRBJ2-1	NA
TGTGCCAGCAGCCAACGAGATTTAGCGGCCAATGAGCAGTTCTTC	CASSQRDLAANEQFF	NA	TRBV3-1/TRBV3-2	TRBJ2-1	NA
TGTGCCAGCAGCCCCCGACAGTATAGCAATCAGCCCCAGCATTTT	CASSPRQYSNQPQHF	NA	TRBV27	TRBJ1-5	NA
TGTGCCAGCAGGAGGGCCCCCTCCTACAATGAGCAGTTCTTC	CASRRAPSYNEQFF	NA	TRBV6-5	TRBJ2-1	NA